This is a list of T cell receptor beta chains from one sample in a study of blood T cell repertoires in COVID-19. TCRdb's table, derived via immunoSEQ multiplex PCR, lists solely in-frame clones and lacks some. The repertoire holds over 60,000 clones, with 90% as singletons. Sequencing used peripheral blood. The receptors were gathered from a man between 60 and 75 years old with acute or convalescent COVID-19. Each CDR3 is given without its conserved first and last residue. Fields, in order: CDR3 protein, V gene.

CDR3: ASSLERGTYGYT
V: TRBV5-1

CDR3: ASSIQRSKYQPQH
V: TRBV19

CDR3: ASSNAGLSAGTEAF
V: TRBV19

CDR3: ASSSPGTGSRNEQF
V: TRBV7-3

CDR3: ASSRSGNTIY
V: TRBV9

CDR3: ASHRGNQPQH
V: TRBV28

CDR3: ASALTRGNTEAF
V: TRBV27

CDR3: ASSSFGQVYGYT
V: TRBV5-4

CDR3: ATSDQGSYNEQF
V: TRBV24-1

CDR3: ATSVRQSSYEQY
V: TRBV15

CDR3: AWGPGHLYYGYT
V: TRBV30

CDR3: ASSYSGAASNSPLH
V: TRBV6-5

CDR3: ASSLVVSGTGRHRELF
V: TRBV7-6

CDR3: ASSPQPGDLFSSGYT
V: TRBV6-6

CDR3: ASSPHMIAGRNEQY
V: TRBV4-1

CDR3: ASSPLETNGNTEAF
V: TRBV18

CDR3: ASSLTPTGVTNTEAF
V: TRBV7-3

CDR3: ASSHGLGQVPGELF
V: TRBV4-1

CDR3: SASRVRSSYEQY
V: TRBV20-1

CDR3: ASRRLGVNLETQY
V: TRBV6-6

CDR3: ASSRLGESSYEQY
V: TRBV6-5

CDR3: ATSDRTVSTNEKLF
V: TRBV24-1

CDR3: ASTTVGQGYEQY
V: TRBV6-5

CDR3: ASSPPGQGNYGYT
V: TRBV18

CDR3: ASSLEQVYEQY
V: TRBV5-1

CDR3: ASSIEASDEQF
V: TRBV19

CDR3: ASSQGGTGNSEAF
V: TRBV13

CDR3: ASIPGQGERVSNQPQH
V: TRBV5-1

CDR3: SASMGHRGGTDTQY
V: TRBV20-1

CDR3: ASRAGMNTEAF
V: TRBV6-5

CDR3: ASSILSGTALNTEAF
V: TRBV19

CDR3: ASSQGLASGGYT
V: TRBV4-1

CDR3: ASSYAQGQGHEQY
V: TRBV6-5

CDR3: ASSPDTYGYT
V: TRBV6-5

CDR3: ASSFQGQPQH
V: TRBV19

CDR3: ASSSGLGLEQY
V: TRBV11-2